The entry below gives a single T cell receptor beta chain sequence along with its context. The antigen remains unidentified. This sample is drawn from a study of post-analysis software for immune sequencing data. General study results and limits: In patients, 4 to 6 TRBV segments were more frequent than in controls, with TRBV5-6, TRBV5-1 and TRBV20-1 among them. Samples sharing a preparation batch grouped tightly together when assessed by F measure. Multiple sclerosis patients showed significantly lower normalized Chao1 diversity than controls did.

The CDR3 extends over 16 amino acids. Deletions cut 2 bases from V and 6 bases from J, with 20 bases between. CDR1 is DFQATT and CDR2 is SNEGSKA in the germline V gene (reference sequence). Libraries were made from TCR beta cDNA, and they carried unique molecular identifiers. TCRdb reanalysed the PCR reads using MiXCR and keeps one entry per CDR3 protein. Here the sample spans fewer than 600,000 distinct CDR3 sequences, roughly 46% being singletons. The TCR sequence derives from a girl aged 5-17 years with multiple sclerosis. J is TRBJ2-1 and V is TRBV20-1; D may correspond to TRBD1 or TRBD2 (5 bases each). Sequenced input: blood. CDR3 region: CSARFRDLNFPNEQFF. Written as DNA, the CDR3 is TGCAGTGCTAGATTCAGGGACCTAAACTTTCCCAATGAGCAGTTCTTC.